This TCR beta chain was captured by sequencing in a study of blood T cell repertoires in COVID-19. As for the study in general: PBMCs, B-cell-depleted T cells, or T cells were the source of the cDNA or gDNA that made up the material.

Cohort 3 donors were reported recovered after two negative PCRs, clearance, or symptom resolution. Methods used by the authors: Reference gene primers were amplified, and this amplification served to estimate nucleated cell counts. Profiling relied on immunoSEQ multiplex PCR, and the TCRdb table lists in-frame clones only, not all of them. Clone size and the V and J calls come from that table; the DNA yielded D and trimming. The sample gives roughly 380,000 clones, about 90% of which show up once; approximately 1.3% is in the top ten. Losses at the gene ends were 5 bases for V and 2 bases for J; bases not matched to a gene: 6. There are 16 residues in the CDR3. In germline, CDR1 is SEHNR, CDR2 FQNEAQ (reference sequence).

This clonotype was obtained from a man aged 25-40 years who had recovered from COVID-19. Source material: PBMCs or T cells enriched from blood (not recorded which). The V and J genes are TRBV7-9 and TRBJ2-1; 10 bases are a match to TRBD2. The CDR3 coding sequence is TGTGCCAGCAGCCAAACTAGCGGGGTTACCTACAATGAGCAGTTCTTC. Its translation is CASSQTSGVTYNEQFF.